The following is a T cell receptor beta chain sequence with its context. Its target is not known. Every sampled donor was Caucasian and healthy. This record belongs to a study of identical twins. Overall study findings and caveats: Memory repertoires lacked the insertion deficit that abundant cord blood beta clonotypes showed. Twin pairs had excess sharing that was weaker in beta out-of-frame sequences.

Trimming removed 1 base from V and 2 bases from J, with 16 bases in between. The CDR3 spans 16 residues. Germline lookup yields CDR1 DFQATT and CDR2 SNEGSKA (reference sequence). The cDNA had a unique molecular identifier and a template-switch universal primer site. MiXCR, applied by TCRdb to the 5' RACE reads, yields one record per CDR3 protein. The table shows roughly 240,000 distinct CDR3 sequences, with roughly 7.5% occurring only once. This same sample was also taken into another study, of yellow fever vaccine responses in identical twins.

The sequencing input was CD8+ T cells sorted from blood. This sequence joins TRBV20-1 and TRBJ2-3, with a possible D match to TRBD2 (5 bases). This TCR derives from a woman in her late teens or twenties in good health. As DNA, the CDR3 is TGCAGTGCTAGAGTGGTGCGGGCCATGATCACAGATACGCAGTATTTT. This codes for CSARVVRAMITDTQYF.